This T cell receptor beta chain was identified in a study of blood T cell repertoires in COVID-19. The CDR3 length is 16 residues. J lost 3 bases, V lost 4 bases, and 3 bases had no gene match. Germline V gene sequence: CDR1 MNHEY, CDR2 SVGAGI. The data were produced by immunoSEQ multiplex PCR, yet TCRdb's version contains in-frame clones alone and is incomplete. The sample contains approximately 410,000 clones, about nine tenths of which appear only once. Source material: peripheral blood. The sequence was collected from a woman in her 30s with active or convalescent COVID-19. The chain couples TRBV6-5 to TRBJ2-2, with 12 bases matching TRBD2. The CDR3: CASSSLAGGYTGELFF. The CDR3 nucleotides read TGTGCCAGCAGTTCTCTAGCGGGAGGGTACACCGGGGAGCTGTTTTTT.